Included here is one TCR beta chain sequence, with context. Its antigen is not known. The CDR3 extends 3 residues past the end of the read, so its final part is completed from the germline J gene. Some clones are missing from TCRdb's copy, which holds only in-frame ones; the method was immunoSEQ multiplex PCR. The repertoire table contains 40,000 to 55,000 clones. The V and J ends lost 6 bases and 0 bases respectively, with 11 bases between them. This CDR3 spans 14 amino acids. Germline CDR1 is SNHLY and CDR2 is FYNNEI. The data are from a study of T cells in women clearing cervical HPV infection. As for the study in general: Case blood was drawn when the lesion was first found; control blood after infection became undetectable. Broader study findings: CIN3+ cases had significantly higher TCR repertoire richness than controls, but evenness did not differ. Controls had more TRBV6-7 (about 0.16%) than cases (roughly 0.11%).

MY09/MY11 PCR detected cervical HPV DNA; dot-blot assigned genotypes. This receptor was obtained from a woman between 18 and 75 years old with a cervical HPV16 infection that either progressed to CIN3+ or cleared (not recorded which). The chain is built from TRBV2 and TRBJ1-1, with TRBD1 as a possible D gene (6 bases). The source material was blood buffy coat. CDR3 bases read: TGTGCCAGCAGACTCGACAGGTTGAACACTGAA. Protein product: CASRLDRLNTE. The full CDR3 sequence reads CASRLDRLNTEAFF. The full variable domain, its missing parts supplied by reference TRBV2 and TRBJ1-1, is EPEVTQTPSHQVTQMGQEVILRCVPISNHLYFYWYRQILGQKVEFLVSFYNNEISEKSEIFDDQFSVERPDGSNFTLKIRSTKLEDSAMYFCASRLDRLNTEAFFGQGTRLTVV.